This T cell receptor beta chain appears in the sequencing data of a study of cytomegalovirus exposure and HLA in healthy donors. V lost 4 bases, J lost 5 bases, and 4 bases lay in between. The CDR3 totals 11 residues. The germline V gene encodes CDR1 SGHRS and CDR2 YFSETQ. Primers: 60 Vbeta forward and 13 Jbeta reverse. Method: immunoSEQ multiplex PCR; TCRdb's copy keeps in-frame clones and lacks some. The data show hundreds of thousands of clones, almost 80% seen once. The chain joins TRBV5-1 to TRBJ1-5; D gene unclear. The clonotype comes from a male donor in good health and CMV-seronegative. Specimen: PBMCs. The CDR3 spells CASSIDQPQHF. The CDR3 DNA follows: TGCGCCAGCAGCATCGATCAGCCCCAGCATTTT.